This T cell receptor beta chain comes out of a study of blood T cell repertoires in COVID-19. The overall study: From the United States, Italy and Spain came samples of acute and convalescent COVID-19.

Germline values: CDR1 SQVTM, CDR2 ANQGSEA. Trimming pared 4 bases from V and 4 bases from J, leaving 19 bases between. This CDR3 spans 15 amino acids. Profiled with immunoSEQ multiplex PCR; TCRdb holds only in-frame clones, not every one. The repertoire has about 28,000 clones, about two thirds of them found once; the top ten carry roughly 21%. Sequencing was performed on peripheral blood. The origin of this receptor is a boy aged 2 to 9 with active or convalescent COVID-19. V gene TRBV29-1 combines with J gene TRBJ1-1; tentatively, D is TRBD1 (5 bases). CDR3 sequence (DNA): TGCAGCGTTGTGCTGGGGGGACTGCTGGGCACTGAAGCTTTCTTT. This encodes CSVVLGGLLGTEAFF.